Listed here are 9 T cell receptor beta chains from one sample, sequenced in a study of Ad26.COV2.S vaccination and SARS-CoV-2 variants. Produced via immunoSEQ multiplex PCR; TCRdb's table is partial and in-frame only. The table records approximately 300,000 clones, roughly 84% of them present only once. Treatment reported: roughly 19 received Ad26.COV2.S at low or high dose, single or two shots; 5 received placebo; per-sample allocation not given. Samples analyzed were those drawn on day 63 after the first vaccine or placebo injection. The material sequenced was peripheral blood, taken in a trial of Ad26.COV2.S vaccine versus placebo. The receptors here all came from a person between 18 and 65 years old who received the Ad26.COV2.S COVID-19 vaccine or a placebo.

The V call is TRBV6-6, the J call TRBJ1-2; D unresolved. Trimming took off 5 bases at V and 0 bases at J, with 19 bases between the two ends. The V gene's germline CDR1 is MNHNY and CDR2 SVGAGI (reference sequence). The CDR3 is 17 amino acids. The CDR3 DNA sequence: TGTGCCAGCAGTCGAACAGTCCAGTCAGAAGCTAACTATGGCTACACCTTC. As protein: CASSRTVQSEANYGYTF.

The chain recombines TRBV5-4 with TRBJ2-1; D gene unclear. Germline V CDR1 and CDR2: SGHNT, YYREEE (reference sequence). V was trimmed by 4 bases and J by 7 bases, leaving 15 bases between them. This CDR3 is 14 amino acids long. CDR3 protein: CASSLLDERNEQFF. CDR3 DNA sequence: TGTGCCAGCAGCCTCCTGGACGAGAGGAATGAGCAGTTCTTC. The variable domain in full, with the rest retrieved from reference TRBV5-4 and TRBJ2-1, is ETGVTQSPTHLIKTRGQQVTLRCSSQSGHNTVSWYQQALGQGPQFIFQYYREEENGRGNFPPRFSGLQFPNYSSELNVNALELDDSALYLCASSLLDERNEQFFGPGTRLTVL.

V gene TRBV5-8 combines with J gene TRBJ1-1, with D possibly TRBD1 on 5 matching bases. The length of the CDR3 is 17 residues. Per the germline V gene, CDR1 is SGHTS and CDR2 is YDEGEE. V lost 3 bases and J lost 1, with 19 bases in between. The CDR3 DNA reads TGTGCCAGCAGCTACGGCCAAAAGGCAGGGACGAACACTGAAGCTTTCTTT. The encoded protein is CASSYGQKAGTNTEAFF.

V gene TRBV9 combines with J gene TRBJ2-4, with 12 bases that match TRBD2. In germline, CDR1 is SGDLS, CDR2 YYNGEE. The CDR3 is made up of 16 amino acids. V gave up 1 base and J gave up 9 bases; unmatched junction bases: 8. The DNA of the CDR3 is TGTGCCAGCAGCGTAATGCTAGCGGGGGGGCCGGTCATTCAGTACTTC. It translates to CASSVMLAGGPVIQYF.

This clone was observed a single time. The chain recombines TRBV7-6 with TRBJ2-3; TRBD1 matches 10 bases. Germline values: CDR1 SGHVS, CDR2 FNYEAQ. The CDR3 consists of 16 residues. Germline trimming cut 2 bases from V and 3 bases from J; bases unmatched to any gene: 5. Here the CDR3 reads CASSLPGTGVTDTQYF. The DNA for the CDR3 is TGTGCCAGCAGCTTACCCGGGACAGGGGTGACAGATACGCAGTATTTT.

This sequence joins TRBV6-2 or TRBV6-3 and TRBJ1-2, with D possibly TRBD1 on 5 matching bases. Germline V gene sequence: CDR1 MNHEY, CDR2 SVGEGT. Deletions cut 3 bases from V and 0 bases from J, with 11 bases between. The CDR3 is 15 amino acids. The CDR3 region has the DNA TGTGCCAGCAGTTATGGGGCAGAGGCTAACTATGGCTACACCTTC. It translates to CASSYGAEANYGYTF.

CDR3 DNA sequence: TGCGCCAGCAGCTTTAGTGGAACGGGGGCCTACGAGCAGTACTTC. This translates into CASSFSGTGAYEQYF. The chain has TRBV5-1 and TRBJ2-7; D may be TRBD2 (6 bases). The CDR3 is made up of 15 amino acids. Deletions cut 2 bases from V and 2 bases from J, with 14 bases between. The germline V gene has CDR1 SGHRS and CDR2 YFSETQ.

The chain employs TRBV3-1 (or the pseudogene TRBV3-2) and TRBJ2-1, with D perhaps TRBD1 or TRBD2 (5 bases each). This CDR3 has 16 residues. V was cut by 2 bases and J by 6 bases, with 17 bases left in between. The germline V gene encodes CDR1 LGHDT and CDR2 YNNKEL (reference sequence). CDR3 DNA sequence: TGTGCCAGCAGCCAACGAGGGGCCCGGAGAGGCAATGAGCAGTTCTTC. Residues: CASSQRGARRGNEQFF.

This clone was recorded a few times. The rearrangement uses TRBV10-1 and TRBJ2-7; 12 bases match TRBD2. Germline V lookup: CDR1 WNHNN, CDR2 SYGVQD (reference sequence). The CDR3 totals 16 residues. Trimming took 4 bases from V and 2 from J; bases not matched to a gene: 6. In DNA form, the CDR3 reads TGCGCCAGCAGTGGGCCTCCTAGCGGGGGGGCCTACGAGCAGTACTTC. It specifies CASSGPPSGGAYEQYF.